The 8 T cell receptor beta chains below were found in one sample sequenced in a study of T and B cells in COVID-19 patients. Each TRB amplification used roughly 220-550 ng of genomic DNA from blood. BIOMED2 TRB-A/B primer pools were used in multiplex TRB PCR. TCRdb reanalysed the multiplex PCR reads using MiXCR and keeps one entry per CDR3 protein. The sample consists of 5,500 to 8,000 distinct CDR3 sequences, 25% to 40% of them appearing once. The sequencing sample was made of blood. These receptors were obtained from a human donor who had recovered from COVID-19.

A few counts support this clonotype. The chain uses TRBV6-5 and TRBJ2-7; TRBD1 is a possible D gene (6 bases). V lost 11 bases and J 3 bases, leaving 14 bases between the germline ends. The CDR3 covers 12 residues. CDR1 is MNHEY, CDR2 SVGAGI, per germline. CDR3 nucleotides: TGTGCCGGCCGGGACACCTACTACGAGCAGTACTTC. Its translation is CAGRDTYYEQYF.

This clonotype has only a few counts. CDR3 coding DNA: TGTGCCAGTAGCCCTATGAAGGACACTGAAGCTTTCTTT. This translates into CASSPMKDTEAFF. V is TRBV19 and J is TRBJ1-1; D call uncertain. V gave up 6 bases and J gave up 3 bases, with 11 bases separating them. The CDR3 runs to 13 residues. Germline CDR1 LNHDA, CDR2 SQIVND (reference sequence).

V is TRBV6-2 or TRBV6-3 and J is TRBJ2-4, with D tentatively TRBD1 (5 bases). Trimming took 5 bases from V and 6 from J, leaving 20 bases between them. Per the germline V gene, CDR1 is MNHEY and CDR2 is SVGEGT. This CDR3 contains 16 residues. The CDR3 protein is CASSTRLGRDPNIQYF. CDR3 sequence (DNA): TGTGCCAGCAGTACCAGGCTGGGCAGGGATCCAAACATTCAGTACTTC.

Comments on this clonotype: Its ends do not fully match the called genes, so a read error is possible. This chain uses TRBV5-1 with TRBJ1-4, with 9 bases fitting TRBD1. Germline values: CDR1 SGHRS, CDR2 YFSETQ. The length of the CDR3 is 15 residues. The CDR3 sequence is CASSFDRGFTEKLFF. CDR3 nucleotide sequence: TGTGCCAGCAGCTTCGACAGGGGGTTCACAGAAAAACTGTTTTTT.

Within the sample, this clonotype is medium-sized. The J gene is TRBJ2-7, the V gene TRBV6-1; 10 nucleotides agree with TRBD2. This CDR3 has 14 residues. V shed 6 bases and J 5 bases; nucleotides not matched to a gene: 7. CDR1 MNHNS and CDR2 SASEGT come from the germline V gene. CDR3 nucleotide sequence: TGTGCCAGCAGCAGACTAGCGGGCGCAAACGAGCAGTACGTC. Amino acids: CASSRLAGANEQYV.

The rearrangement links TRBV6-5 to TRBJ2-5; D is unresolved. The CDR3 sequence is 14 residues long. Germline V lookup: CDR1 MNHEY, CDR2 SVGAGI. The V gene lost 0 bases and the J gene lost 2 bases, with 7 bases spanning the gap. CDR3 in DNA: TGTGCCAGCAGTTACTCTACGATTCAAGAGACCCAGTACTTC. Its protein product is CASSYSTIQETQYF.

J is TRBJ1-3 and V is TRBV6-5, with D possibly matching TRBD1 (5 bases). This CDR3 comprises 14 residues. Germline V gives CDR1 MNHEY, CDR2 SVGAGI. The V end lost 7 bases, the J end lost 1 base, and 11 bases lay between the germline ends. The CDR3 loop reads CASILTESGNTIYF. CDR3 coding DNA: TGTGCCAGCATCCTGACAGAATCTGGAAACACCATATATTTT.

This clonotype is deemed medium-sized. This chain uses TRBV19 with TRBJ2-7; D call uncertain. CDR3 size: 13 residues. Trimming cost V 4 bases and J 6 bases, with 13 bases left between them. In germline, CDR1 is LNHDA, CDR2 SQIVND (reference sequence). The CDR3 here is CASSKVRFGEQYF. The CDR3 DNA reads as TGTGCCAGTAGTAAGGTGAGGTTCGGCGAGCAGTACTTC.